This T cell receptor (beta chain) was recovered during a study of control samples from healthy donors and cancer patients. With 1 base clipped from V and 0 bases from J, the junction kept 10 bases outside the gene matches. The CDR3 covers 19 residues. The germline V gene has CDR1 SGHTA and CDR2 FQGNSA. Profiling relied on immunoSEQ multiplex PCR, and the TCRdb table lists in-frame clones only, not all of them. The sample lists about 140,000 clones, 94% seen once, with 13% in the top ten. This clone was recorded a few times. The rearrangement joins TRBV7-2 to TRBJ2-7, with TRBD2 matching 12 bases. The sequencing sample was made of blood. This sequence originates from a man aged 40-49 years in good health. The CDR3 DNA reads TGTGCCAGCAGCTTAGGGACTAGCGGGGCTCCGTTTAGCTCCTACGAGCAGTACTTC. Its translation: CASSLGTSGAPFSSYEQYF.